The 11 T cell receptor beta chains in this list originate from one sample, sequenced in a study of tumor-infiltrating lymphocytes in primary liver carcinoma. The tissue used was unsorted bulk material of roughly 17-31 mg. RNA and DNA were co-extracted from it with the AllPrep DNA/RNA mini kit. The template, 500 ng total RNA, yielded TCR beta cDNA made with a constant-region primer. TCR beta libraries came from three nested multiplex PCR rounds using slightly modified ARM-PCR. The opening two PCR rounds, approximately 10 cycles each, paired TRBV1-TRBV30 forward primers with a C-beta reverse primer. TCRdb used MiXCR to reprocess the multiplex PCR reads, holding one entry per CDR3 protein. The sample consists of roughly 100,000 distinct CDR3 sequences, around 83% of them appearing once. The sequenced sample was liver tumor tissue from sampling region 3. The subset is: tumor region T3, left-lateral pole. The origin of the receptors is a man aged 35-49 years with primary liver carcinoma and hepatitis B virus infection.

Concerning this clonotype itself: The final CDR3 position lacks the conserved phenylalanine or tryptophan, pointing to a likely read error. The V call is TRBV5-4, the J call TRBJ2-1, with D possibly matching TRBD1 (5 bases). Looked up from germline, CDR1 is SGHNT and CDR2 is YYREEE (reference sequence). The CDR3 is made up of 13 amino acids. CDR3 nucleotides: TGTGCTAGCAGCTTGGGGCAGTACAATGAGCAGTTCATC. Amino acids: CASSLGQYNEQFI.

Worth noting for this clonotype: It may be a read error: a sequence one base away is much more abundant. The V and J genes are TRBV19 and TRBJ2-7; D is unclear. The germline V gene encodes CDR1 LNHDA and CDR2 SQIVND (reference sequence). V shed 5 bases and J shed 6 bases, with 20 bases lying between them. The CDR3 is 15 residues long. The DNA of the CDR3 is TGTGCCAGTAGTTCCGGTGGGATTAGTATTTTCGAGCAGTACTTC. It specifies CASSSGGISIFEQYF.

As to this clonotype: Without the conserved terminal phenylalanine or tryptophan, this CDR3 likely stems from a read error. The CDR3 DNA reads TGTGCCAGTAGCTTATATGACGGCCCGCAGTATTAT. This translates into CASSLYDGPQYY. This chain uses TRBV7-9 with TRBJ2-3; D gene uncertain. The CDR3 spans 12 residues. Germline CDR1 and CDR2: SEHNR and FQNEAQ (reference sequence).

This clonotype was detected many times. The genes are TRBV10-3 and TRBJ2-5, with D possibly being TRBD1 (6 bases). V lost 2 bases to trimming and J lost 5 bases, with 9 bases between them. The CDR3 consists of 13 residues. CDR1 ENHRY and CDR2 SYGVKD come from the germline V gene. For the CDR3, the DNA is TGTGCCATCAGTGAGGGGACACCCGAGACCCAGTACTTC. Residues: CAISEGTPETQYF.

As to this clonotype: At one boundary the junction diverges from the germline segment, which might be a read error. V gene TRBV4-1 combines with J gene TRBJ2-5; D tentatively reads TRBD1 or TRBD2 (5 bases each). The CDR3 runs to 15 residues. CDR1 is MGHRA and CDR2 is YSYEKL in the germline V gene. This CDR3 is CASSQRGHGWETQYF. The DNA for the CDR3 is TGCGCCAGCAGCCAACGTGGACATGGTTGGGAGACTCAGTACTTC.

This clonotype has a handful of counts. The junction does not match germline at one end; this may be a read error. The chain carries TRBV6-2 or TRBV6-3 and TRBJ2-7; 13 nucleotides align to TRBD2. Germline CDR1 reads MNHEY; CDR2 reads SVGEGT. The CDR3 sequence is 15 residues long. CDR3 in amino acids: CASNTSGREVEWQYF. The CDR3 DNA reads TGTGCCAGCAATACTAGCGGGAGGGAGGTGGAGTGGCAGTATTTC.

V and J are TRBV11-2 and TRBJ2-3, with D perhaps matching TRBD2 (5 bases). Trimming stripped 1 base from V and 0 bases from J, with 14 bases between. CDR1 and CDR2 (germline): SGHAT, FQNNGV. This CDR3 spans 17 amino acids. Here the CDR3 reads CASSLAMGRGSTDTQYF. The CDR3 DNA is TGTGCCAGCAGCTTAGCAATGGGGAGAGGGAGCACAGATACGCAGTATTTT. The variable domain in full, with the rest retrieved from reference TRBV11-2 and TRBJ2-3, is EAGVAQSPRYKIIEKRQSVAFWCNPISGHATLYWYQQILGQGPKLLIQFQNNGVVDDSQLPKDRFSAERLKGVDSTLKIQPAKLEDSAVYLCASSLAMGRGSTDTQYFGPGTRLTVL.

Comment on this clonotype: An end of the junction differs from the germline gene, which may be a read error. V and J are TRBV6-2 or TRBV6-3 and TRBJ1-1, with D uncertain. Germline CDR1 MNHEY, CDR2 SVGEGT. The CDR3 extends over 14 amino acids. CDR3 DNA: TGTACCAGCAGTACAAGCAGCATGAACACTGAACCTTTCTTT. As protein: CTSSTSSMNTEPFF.

The V and J genes are TRBV12-3 or TRBV12-4 and TRBJ2-7; D tentatively fits TRBD1 or TRBD2 (5 bases each). The J call may be wrong; the DNA end is better matched by TRBJ2-1. This CDR3 contains 14 residues. In DNA, the CDR3 is TGTGCCAGCTGTCAGGGACCGGGCAACTACGAGCAGTTCTTC. Translating gives CASCQGPGNYEQFF.

The V gene is TRBV30, the J gene TRBJ2-2, with 8 nucleotides matching TRBD1. Germline loops: CDR1 GTSNPN, CDR2 SVGIG (reference sequence). The CDR3 totals 12 residues. CDR3 in amino acids: CIWMWTGGELFF. The CDR3 DNA sequence: TGTATCTGGATGTGGACAGGGGGGGAGCTGTTTTTT.

Worth noting for this clonotype: A read error is possible here, since a much larger clone lies one base away. The rearrangement uses TRBV5-1 and TRBJ2-2, with a tentative D call TRBD2 (6 bases). Germline CDR1 SGHRS, CDR2 YFSETQ. This CDR3 contains 13 residues. CDR3 coding DNA: TGCGCCAGCAGCTTGGAGTTCGGCGGGAAGCTGTTTTTT. This translates into CASSLEFGGKLFF.